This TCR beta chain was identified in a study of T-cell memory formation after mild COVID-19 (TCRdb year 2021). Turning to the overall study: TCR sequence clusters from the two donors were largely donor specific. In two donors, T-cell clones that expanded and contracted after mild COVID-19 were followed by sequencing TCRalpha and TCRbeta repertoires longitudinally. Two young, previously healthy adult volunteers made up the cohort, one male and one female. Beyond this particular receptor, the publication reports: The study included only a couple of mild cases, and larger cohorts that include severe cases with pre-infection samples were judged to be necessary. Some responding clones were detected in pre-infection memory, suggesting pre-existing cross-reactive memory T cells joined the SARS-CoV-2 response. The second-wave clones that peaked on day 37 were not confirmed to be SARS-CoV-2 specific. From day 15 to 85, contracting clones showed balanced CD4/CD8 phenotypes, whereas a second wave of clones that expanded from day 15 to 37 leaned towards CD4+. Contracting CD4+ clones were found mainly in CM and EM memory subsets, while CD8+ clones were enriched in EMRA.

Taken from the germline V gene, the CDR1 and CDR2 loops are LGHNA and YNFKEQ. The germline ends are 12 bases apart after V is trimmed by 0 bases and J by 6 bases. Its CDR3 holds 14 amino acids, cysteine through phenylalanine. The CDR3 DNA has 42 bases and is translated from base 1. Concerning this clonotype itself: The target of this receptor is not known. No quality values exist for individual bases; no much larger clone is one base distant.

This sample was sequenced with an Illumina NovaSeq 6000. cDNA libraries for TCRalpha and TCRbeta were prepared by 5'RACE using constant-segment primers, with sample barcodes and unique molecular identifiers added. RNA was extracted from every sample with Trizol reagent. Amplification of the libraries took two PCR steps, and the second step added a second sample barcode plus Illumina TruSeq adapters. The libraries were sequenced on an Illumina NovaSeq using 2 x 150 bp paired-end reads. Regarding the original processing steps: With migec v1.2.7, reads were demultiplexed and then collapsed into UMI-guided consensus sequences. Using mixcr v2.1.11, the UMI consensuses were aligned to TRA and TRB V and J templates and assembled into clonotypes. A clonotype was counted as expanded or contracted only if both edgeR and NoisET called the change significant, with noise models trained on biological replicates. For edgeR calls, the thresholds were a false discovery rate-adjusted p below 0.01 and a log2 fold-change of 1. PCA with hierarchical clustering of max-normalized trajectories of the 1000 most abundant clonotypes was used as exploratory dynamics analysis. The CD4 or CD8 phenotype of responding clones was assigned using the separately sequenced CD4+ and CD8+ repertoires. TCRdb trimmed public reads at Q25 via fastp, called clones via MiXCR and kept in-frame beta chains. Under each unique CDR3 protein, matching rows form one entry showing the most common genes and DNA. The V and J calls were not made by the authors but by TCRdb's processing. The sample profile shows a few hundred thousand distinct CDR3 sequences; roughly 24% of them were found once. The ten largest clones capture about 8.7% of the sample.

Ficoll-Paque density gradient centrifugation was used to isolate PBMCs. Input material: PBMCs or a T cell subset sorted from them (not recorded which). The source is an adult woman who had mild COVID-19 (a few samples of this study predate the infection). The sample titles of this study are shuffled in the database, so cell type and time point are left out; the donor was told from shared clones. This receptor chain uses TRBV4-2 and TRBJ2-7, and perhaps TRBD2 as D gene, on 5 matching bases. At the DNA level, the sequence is TGTGCCAGCAGCCAAGATCGGGCCAGCGGCGAGCAGTACTTC. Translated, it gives CASSQDRASGEQYF.